Listed below are T cell receptor beta chains from one sample, sequenced in a study of human T cells and chemical hapten exposure. Each CDR3 protein gets one entry after TCRdb re-called the RACE reads with MiXCR. The sample lists 180,000 or so distinct CDR3 sequences, about 25% occurring once. The starting material was whole blood, obtained in connection with sensitization to the hapten diphenylcyclopropenone (DPC). Source of these receptors: a woman in her thirties or forties with alopecia areata. Some clones in this sample may be carry-over from other donors' samples. Both conserved end residues are part of each CDR3. Each record gives: clone size, V gene, J gene, D gene, CDR3 DNA, CDR3 protein. The D gene is left open where the match is weak. Some rows mark clone size as missing; the rest say once, few, many or name a class of expanded clone.

>few|TRBV6-5|TRBJ2-7|TRBD2
TGTGCCAGCAGTTCGGGACTAGCGAGGCAGCAGTACTTC
CASSSGLARQQYF
>.|TRBV29-1|TRBJ2-5|.
TGCAGCGTTGCCCTGGTCCAAGAGACCCAGTACTTC
CSVALVQETQYF
>few|TRBV6-6|TRBJ2-5|TRBD2
TGTGCCAGCAGTTACCGGGAGGAGGAGACCCAGTACTTC
CASSYREEETQYF
>.|TRBV29-1|TRBJ2-1|TRBD2
TGCAGCGTGGACCTAGCGGGAGTGAGTTTTGAGCAGTTCTTC
CSVDLAGVSFEQFF
>once|TRBV28|TRBJ1-2|TRBD1
TGTGCCAGCACCGGGACAGGAGTTTTCTATGGCTACACCTTC
CASTGTGVFYGYTF
>few|TRBV27|TRBJ2-3|TRBD2
TGTGCCAGCACCTTACAGACTAGCGGGAGGGATACGCAGTATTTT
CASTLQTSGRDTQYF
>few|TRBV29-1|TRBJ2-1|TRBD1
TGCAGCGTTGACGCCGGGACAGGGGGACGAGGGCAGTTCTTC
CSVDAGTGGRGQFF
>few|TRBV28|TRBJ2-7|TRBD1
TGTGCCAGCCTTACGTCCGGGACAGACTCCTACGAGCAGTACTTC
CASLTSGTDSYEQYF
>few|TRBV6-5|TRBJ2-7|.
TGTGCCAGTTCCAAAGGGGGGGAGCGAGAGCAGTACTTC
CASSKGGEREQYF
>few|TRBV12-3/TRBV12-4|TRBJ1-5|.
TGTGCCAGCAGTTCCACGGTGGGGGTAAGTCAGCCCCAGCATTTT
CASSSTVGVSQPQHF
>.|TRBV28|TRBJ1-6|TRBD1
TGTGCCAGCAGGCACAGGACAGGGGACCCCCTCCACTTT
CASRHRTGDPLHF
>.|TRBV11-1|TRBJ2-5|.
TGTGCCAGCAGCTTAGGTTTGAACAGGAACGAAGAGACCCAGTACTTC
CASSLGLNRNEETQYF
>.|TRBV24-1|TRBJ2-5|TRBD1
TGTGCCACCAGTGATCCAACAGGGGAAAGAGAGACCCAGTACTTC
CATSDPTGERETQYF
>few|TRBV28|TRBJ2-7|TRBD1
TGTGCCAGCAGGAGAACAGGGGGAAACTACGAGCAGTACTTC
CASRRTGGNYEQYF
>few|TRBV10-3|TRBJ1-5|.
TGTGCCATCAGTGAGAGAGGAGGGGGGGATCAGCCCCAGCATTTT
CAISERGGGDQPQHF
>.|TRBV6-5|TRBJ2-5|TRBD1
TGTGCCAGCAGTTACTCCTGGACAGGGGGCAGGGAGACCCAGTACTTC
CASSYSWTGGRETQYF
>few|TRBV21-1|TRBJ1-1|.
TGTGCCAGCAGCGGGGGGAACACTGAAGCTTTCTTT
CASSGGNTEAFF
>.|TRBV28|TRBJ2-1|.
TGTGCCAGCAGTTTCCCAACCCCTAGCCCCCTACCGGACGGAAACAATGAGCAGTTCTTC
CASSFPTPSPLPDGNNEQFF
>few|TRBV7-2|TRBJ2-7|.
TGTGCCACCCACCAGGGCTCCCACTACGAGCAGTACTTC
CATHQGSHYEQYF
>.|TRBV5-1|TRBJ1-4|TRBD1
TGCGCCAGCAGCCGACAGGGCCTACAGAATGAAAAACTGTTTTTT
CASSRQGLQNEKLFF
>.|TRBV12-3/TRBV12-4|TRBJ1-2|.
TGTGCCAGCAAGGCAGTTGGTGGCTACACCTTC
CASKAVGGYTF
>.|TRBV29-1|TRBJ1-1|.
TGCAGCGTTGTCAGTGCAGCCATGAACACTGAAGCTTTCTTT
CSVVSAAMNTEAFF
>.|TRBV19|TRBJ2-7|.
TGTGCCAGTAGTATCTCAGGGGGGCAGCAGTACTTC
CASSISGGQQYF
>few|TRBV7-9|TRBJ1-4|.
TGTGCCAGCAGCTTAGCGGGACTCGTTGCAACTAATGAAAAACTGTTTTTT
CASSLAGLVATNEKLFF
>few|TRBV5-4|TRBJ2-1|TRBD2
TGTGCCAGCAGCACGACTAGCGGGAGCTCAAATGAGCAGTTCTTC
CASSTTSGSSNEQFF